This TCR beta chain was retrieved from a study of blood T cell repertoires in COVID-19. Turning to the study itself: Collection of acute and convalescent COVID-19 samples took place in the United States, Italy and Spain.

Assay used: immunoSEQ multiplex PCR; TCRdb lists only in-frame clones, some missing. Of more than 250,000 clones in the sample, less than 90% were seen once. CDR1 and CDR2 (germline): GTSNPN, SVGIG (reference sequence). This CDR3 has 14 residues. The ends were cut back, 0 bases at V and 3 bases at J, with 12 bases in the middle. As regards this clone: Additional DNA sequences in this sample encode the identical CDR3.

The sequenced sample was peripheral blood. This TCR came from a man aged 55 to 70 who had recovered from COVID-19. This rearrangement joins TRBV30 to TRBJ2-7, with D perhaps matching TRBD2 (6 bases). In nucleotides, the CDR3 is TGTGCCTGGAGTGTTGGAGGGGTTGGCTACGAGCAGTACTTC. The encoded protein is CAWSVGGVGYEQYF.